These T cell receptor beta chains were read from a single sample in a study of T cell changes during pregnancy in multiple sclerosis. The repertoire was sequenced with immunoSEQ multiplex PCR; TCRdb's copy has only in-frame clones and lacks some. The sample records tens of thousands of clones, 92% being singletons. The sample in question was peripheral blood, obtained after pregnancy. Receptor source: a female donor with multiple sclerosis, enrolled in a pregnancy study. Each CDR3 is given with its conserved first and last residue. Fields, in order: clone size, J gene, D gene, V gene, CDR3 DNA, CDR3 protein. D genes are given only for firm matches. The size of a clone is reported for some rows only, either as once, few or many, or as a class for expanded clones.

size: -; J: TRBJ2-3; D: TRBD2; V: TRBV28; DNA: TGTGCCAGCAGTCCGCGACTAGCGGGGGGATCCACAGATACGCAGTATTTT; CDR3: CASSPRLAGGSTDTQYF
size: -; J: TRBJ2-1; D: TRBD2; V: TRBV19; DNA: TGTGCCAGTAGTATATCAGGGACTAGCGGGGCCCAGGGCTCCTACAATGAGCAGTTCTTC; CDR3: CASSISGTSGAQGSYNEQFF
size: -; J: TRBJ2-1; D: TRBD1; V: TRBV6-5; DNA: TGTGCCAGCAGGGCACCGACAGGGGACAACAATGAGCAGTTCTTC; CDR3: CASRAPTGDNNEQFF
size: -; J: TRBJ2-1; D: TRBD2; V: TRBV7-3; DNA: TGTGCCAGCAGCCTCGGGCGGGGGGGCCTCAATGAGCAGTTCTTC; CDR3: CASSLGRGGLNEQFF
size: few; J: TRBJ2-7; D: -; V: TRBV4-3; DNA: TGCGCCAGCAGCCAAGATTACCCAGGGTGGGACGAGCAGTACTTC; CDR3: CASSQDYPGWDEQYF
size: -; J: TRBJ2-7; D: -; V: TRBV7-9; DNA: TGTGCCAGCAGCCCGGGGAGGCCGGCGGACGAGCAGTACTTC; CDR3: CASSPGRPADEQYF
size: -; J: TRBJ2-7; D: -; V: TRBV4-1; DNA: TGCGCCAGCAGCCAAGCGCAGGGGTCGAGCTCCTACGAGCAGTACTTC; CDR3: CASSQAQGSSSYEQYF
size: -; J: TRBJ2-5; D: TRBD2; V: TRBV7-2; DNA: TGTGCCAGCAGCATAGCTAGCGGGGGGGCCCAAGAGACCCAGTACTTC; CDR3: CASSIASGGAQETQYF
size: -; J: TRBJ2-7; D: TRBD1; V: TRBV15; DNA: TGTGCCACCAGCAGGCGAAGGACAGGGACGGGCGAGCAGTACTTC; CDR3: CATSRRRTGTGEQYF
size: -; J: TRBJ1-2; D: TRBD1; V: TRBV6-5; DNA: TGTGCCAGCAGGAACAGGGGGCGCGACTATGGCTACACCTTC; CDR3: CASRNRGRDYGYTF
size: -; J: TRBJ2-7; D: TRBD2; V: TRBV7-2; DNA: TGTGCCAGCAGCTCGGTATTAGCTAGCGGGGGTCTTGTCGAGCAGTACTTC; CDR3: CASSSVLASGGLVEQYF
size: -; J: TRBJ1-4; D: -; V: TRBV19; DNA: TGTGCCAGTCGCGTGCGGGTGGCAACTAATGAAAAACTGTTTTTT; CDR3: CASRVRVATNEKLFF
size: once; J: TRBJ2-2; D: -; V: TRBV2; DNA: TGTGCCAGCCAAAGGGGGAACACCGGGGAGCTGTTTTTT; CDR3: CASQRGNTGELFF
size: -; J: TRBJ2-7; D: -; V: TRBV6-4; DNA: TGTGCCAGCACGGGGGTCCGCTCCTACGAGCAGTACTTC; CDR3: CASTGVRSYEQYF
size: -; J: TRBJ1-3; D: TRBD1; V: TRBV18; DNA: TGTGCCAGCCAGAAATCCGGGACAGGGCCGTCAGGGAATCATGCTCTTGGAAACACCATATATTTT; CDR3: CASQKSGTGPSGNHALGNTIYF
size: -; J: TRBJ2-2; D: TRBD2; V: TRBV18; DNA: TGTGCCAGCTCACCACTCGCCATCCTAGCGGGGAACACCGGGGAGCTGTTTTTT; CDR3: CASSPLAILAGNTGELFF
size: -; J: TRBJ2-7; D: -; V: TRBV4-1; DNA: TGCGCCAGCAGCCAAGATGCCAGCGTAACATTCTACGAGCAGTACTTC; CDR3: CASSQDASVTFYEQYF
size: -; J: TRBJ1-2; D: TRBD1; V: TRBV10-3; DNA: TGTGCCATCAGTGAGTGGGGACAGGGCAACTATGGCTACACCTTC; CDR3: CAISEWGQGNYGYTF
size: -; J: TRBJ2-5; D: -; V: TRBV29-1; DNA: TGCAGCTTCGAGGGCGGCCACCGGGAGACCCAGTACTTC; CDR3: CSFEGGHRETQYF
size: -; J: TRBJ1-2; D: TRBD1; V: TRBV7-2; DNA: TGTGCCAGCAGCTTAGGGGCGGGAACAGGGGCTTACTATGGCTACACCTTC; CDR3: CASSLGAGTGAYYGYTF
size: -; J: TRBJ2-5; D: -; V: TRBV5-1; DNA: TGCGCCAGCAGAATTAGCGACGAGACCCAGTACTTC; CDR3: CASRISDETQYF
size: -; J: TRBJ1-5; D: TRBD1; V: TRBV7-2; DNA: TGTGCCAGCAGCCGTCAGGGGGGTGACCAGCCCCAGCATTTT; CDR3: CASSRQGGDQPQHF
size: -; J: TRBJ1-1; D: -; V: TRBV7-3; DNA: TGTGCCAGCAGCTTAAGCGGTACAGGGAACACTGAAGCTTTCTTT; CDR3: CASSLSGTGNTEAFF
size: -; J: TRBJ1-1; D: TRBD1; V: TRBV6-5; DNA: TGTGCCAGCAGACCCGGACAGGGCGGCACTGAAGCTTTCTTT; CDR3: CASRPGQGGTEAFF
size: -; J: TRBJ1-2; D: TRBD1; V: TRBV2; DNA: TGTGCCAGCAGCCAACAGGGGGGCTATGGCTACACCTTC; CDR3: CASSQQGGYGYTF
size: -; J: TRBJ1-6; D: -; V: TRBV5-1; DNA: TGCGCCAGCAGCTTGGAACAGGTTAATTCACCCCTCCACTTT; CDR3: CASSLEQVNSPLHF
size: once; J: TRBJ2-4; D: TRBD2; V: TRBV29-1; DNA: TGCAGCGTGGGGGACTACTTAAAAAACATTCAGTACTTC; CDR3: CSVGDYLKNIQYF
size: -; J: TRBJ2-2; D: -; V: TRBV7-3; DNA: TGTGCCAGCAGCTTAGGAAGTAGGGGCGGCACCGGGGAGCTGTTTTTT; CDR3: CASSLGSRGGTGELFF
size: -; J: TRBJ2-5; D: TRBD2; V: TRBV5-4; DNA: TGTGCCAGCAGCTTGAGGACTAGCGGGGTCGGAGAGACCCAGTACTTC; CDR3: CASSLRTSGVGETQYF
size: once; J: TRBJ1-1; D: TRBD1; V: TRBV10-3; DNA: TGTGCCATCAGTGCGCAACAGGGGAGTAACACTGAAGCTTTCTTT; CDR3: CAISAQQGSNTEAFF
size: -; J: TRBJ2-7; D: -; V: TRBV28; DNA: TGTGCCAGCAGCTCCCCGGTCGCGGCTGGCGAGCAGTACTTC; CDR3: CASSSPVAAGEQYF
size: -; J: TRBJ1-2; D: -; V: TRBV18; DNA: TGTGCCAGCTCACCAACTAGTCTCTATGGCTACACCTTC; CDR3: CASSPTSLYGYTF
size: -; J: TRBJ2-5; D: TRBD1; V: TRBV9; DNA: TGTGCCAGCAGCACTTGGACAGGGGGAGAGACCCAGTACTTC; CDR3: CASSTWTGGETQYF
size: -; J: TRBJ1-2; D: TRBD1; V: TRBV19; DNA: TGTGCCAGTAGTAGGGGGACAGGGGGCAGCTATGGCTACACCTTC; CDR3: CASSRGTGGSYGYTF
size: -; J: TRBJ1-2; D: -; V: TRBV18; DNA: TGTGCCAGCTCAACCAGAGACACCTATGGCTACACCTTC; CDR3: CASSTRDTYGYTF
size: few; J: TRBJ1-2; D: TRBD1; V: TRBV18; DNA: TGTGCCAGCTCACCAACGGGAGACAGGGGATGGGGCTACACCTTC; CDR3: CASSPTGDRGWGYTF
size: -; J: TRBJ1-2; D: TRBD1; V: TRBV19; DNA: TGTGCCAGTACCCCCCAGGGGCAGGGGGCAGGCTATGGCTACACCTTC; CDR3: CASTPQGQGAGYGYTF
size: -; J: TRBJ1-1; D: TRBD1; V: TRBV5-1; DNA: TGCGCCAGCAGCCCGGACAGGTCCCGCCCTGAAGCTTTCTTT; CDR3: CASSPDRSRPEAFF
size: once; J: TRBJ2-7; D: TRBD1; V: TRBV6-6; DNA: TGTGCCAGCAGCTCCCCCAGGGGGCGATACGAGCAGTACTTC; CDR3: CASSSPRGRYEQYF
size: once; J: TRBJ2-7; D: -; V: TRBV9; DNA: TGTGCCAGCAGCGTAGCAGGGTTCGAGCAGTACTTC; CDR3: CASSVAGFEQYF
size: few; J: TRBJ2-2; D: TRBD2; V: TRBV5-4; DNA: TGTGCCAGCAGCCGCGGGGGAACCGGGGAGCTGTTTTTT; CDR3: CASSRGGTGELFF
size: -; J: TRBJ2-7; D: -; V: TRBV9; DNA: TGTGCCAGCAGCGTAGGGCAGGCCACCTACGAGCAGTACTTC; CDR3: CASSVGQATYEQYF
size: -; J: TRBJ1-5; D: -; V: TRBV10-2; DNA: TGCGCCAGCAGTGAGTCGGCGGGGAGAGGACAGCCCCAGCATTTT; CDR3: CASSESAGRGQPQHF
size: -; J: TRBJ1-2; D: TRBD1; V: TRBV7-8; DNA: TGTGCCAGCAGCCCGGGGACAGCTGGCAACTATGGCTACACCTTC; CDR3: CASSPGTAGNYGYTF
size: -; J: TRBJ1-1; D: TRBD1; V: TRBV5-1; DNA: TGCGCCAGCAGCTGGGGGGGACAGGGGAACACTGAAGCTTTCTTT; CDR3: CASSWGGQGNTEAFF
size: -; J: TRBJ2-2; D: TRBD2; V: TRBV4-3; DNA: TGCGCCAGCAGCTTCCTCGGACTAGCGGGGAACACCGGGGAGCTGTTTTTT; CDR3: CASSFLGLAGNTGELFF
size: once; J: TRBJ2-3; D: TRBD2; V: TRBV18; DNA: TGTGCCAGCTCACCCCTGCGGGGGGGCACAGATACGCAGTATTTT; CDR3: CASSPLRGGTDTQYF
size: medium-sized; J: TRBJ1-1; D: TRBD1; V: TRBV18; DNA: TGTGCCAGCTCATCCCGACAGGGGAACACTGAAGCTTTCTTT; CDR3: CASSSRQGNTEAFF
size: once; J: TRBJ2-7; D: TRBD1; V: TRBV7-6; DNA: TGTGCCAGCAGCTTACAACAGGGGGGTACCTACGAGCAGTACTTC; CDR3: CASSLQQGGTYEQYF
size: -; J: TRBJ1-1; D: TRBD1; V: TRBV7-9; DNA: TGTGCCAGCAGCTTAGACAGGGGAGATACTGAAGCTTTCTTT; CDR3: CASSLDRGDTEAFF
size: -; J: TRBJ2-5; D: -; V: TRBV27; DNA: TGTGCCAGCAGCACAGGAGAAGAGACCCAGTACTTC; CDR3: CASSTGEETQYF
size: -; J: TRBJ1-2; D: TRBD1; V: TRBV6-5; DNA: TGTGCCAGCAGGCGGACAGGCCCCTATGGCTACACCTTC; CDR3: CASRRTGPYGYTF
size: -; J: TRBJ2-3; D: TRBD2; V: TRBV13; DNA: TGTGCCAGCAGCTTAGGACTAGCGGGGGACACAGATACGCAGTATTTT; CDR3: CASSLGLAGDTDTQYF
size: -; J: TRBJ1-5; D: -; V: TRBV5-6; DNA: TGTGCCAGCAGCCGGGCGACACTACTAGATCAGCCCCAGCATTTT; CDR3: CASSRATLLDQPQHF